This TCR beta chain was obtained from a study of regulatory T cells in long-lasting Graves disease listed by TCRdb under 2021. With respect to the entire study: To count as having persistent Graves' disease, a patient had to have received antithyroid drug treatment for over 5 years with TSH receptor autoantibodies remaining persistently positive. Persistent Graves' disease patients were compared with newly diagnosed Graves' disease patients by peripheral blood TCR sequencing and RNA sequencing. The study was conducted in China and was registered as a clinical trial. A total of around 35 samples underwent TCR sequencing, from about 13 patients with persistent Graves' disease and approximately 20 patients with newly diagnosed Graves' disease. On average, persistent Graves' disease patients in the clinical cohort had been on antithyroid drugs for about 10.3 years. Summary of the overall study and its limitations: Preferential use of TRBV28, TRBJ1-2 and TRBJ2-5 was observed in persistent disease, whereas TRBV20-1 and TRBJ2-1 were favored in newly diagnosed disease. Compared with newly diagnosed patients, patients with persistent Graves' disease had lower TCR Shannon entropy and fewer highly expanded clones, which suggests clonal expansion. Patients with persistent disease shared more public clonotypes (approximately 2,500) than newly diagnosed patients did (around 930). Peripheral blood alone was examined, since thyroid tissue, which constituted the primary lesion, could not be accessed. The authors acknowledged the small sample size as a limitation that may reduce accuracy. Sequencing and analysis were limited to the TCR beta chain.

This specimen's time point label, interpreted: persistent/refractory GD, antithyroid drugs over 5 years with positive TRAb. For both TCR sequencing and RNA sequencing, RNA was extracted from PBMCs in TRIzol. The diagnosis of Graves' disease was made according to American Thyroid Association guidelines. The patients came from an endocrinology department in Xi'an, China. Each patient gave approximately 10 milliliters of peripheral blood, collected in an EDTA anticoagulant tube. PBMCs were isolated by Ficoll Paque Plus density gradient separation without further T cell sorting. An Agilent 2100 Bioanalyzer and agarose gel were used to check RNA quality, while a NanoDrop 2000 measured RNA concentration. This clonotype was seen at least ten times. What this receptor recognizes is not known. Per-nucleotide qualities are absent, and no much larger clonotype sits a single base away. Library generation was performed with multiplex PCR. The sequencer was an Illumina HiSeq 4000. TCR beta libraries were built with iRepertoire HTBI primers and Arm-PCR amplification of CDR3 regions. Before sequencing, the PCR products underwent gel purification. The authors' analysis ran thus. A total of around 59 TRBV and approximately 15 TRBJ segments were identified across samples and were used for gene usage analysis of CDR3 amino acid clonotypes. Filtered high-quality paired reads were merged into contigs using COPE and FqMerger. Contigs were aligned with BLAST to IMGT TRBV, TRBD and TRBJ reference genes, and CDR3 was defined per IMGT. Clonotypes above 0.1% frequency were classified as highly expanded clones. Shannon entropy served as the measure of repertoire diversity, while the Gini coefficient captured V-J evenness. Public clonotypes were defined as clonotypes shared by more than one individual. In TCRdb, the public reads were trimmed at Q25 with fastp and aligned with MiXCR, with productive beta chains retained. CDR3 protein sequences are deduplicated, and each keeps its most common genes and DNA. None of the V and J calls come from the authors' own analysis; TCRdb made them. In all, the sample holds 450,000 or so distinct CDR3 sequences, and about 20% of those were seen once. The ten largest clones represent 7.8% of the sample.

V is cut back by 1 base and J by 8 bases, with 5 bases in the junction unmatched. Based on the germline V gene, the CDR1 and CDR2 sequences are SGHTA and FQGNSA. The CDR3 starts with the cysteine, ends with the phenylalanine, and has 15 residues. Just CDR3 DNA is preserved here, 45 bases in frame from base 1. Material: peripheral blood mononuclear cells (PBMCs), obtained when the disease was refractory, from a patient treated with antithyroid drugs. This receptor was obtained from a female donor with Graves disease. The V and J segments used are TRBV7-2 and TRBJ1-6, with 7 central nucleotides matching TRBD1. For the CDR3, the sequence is CASSLVEGADSPLHF. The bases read TGTGCCAGCAGCTTAGTTGAGGGGGCTGATTCACCCCTCCACTTT.